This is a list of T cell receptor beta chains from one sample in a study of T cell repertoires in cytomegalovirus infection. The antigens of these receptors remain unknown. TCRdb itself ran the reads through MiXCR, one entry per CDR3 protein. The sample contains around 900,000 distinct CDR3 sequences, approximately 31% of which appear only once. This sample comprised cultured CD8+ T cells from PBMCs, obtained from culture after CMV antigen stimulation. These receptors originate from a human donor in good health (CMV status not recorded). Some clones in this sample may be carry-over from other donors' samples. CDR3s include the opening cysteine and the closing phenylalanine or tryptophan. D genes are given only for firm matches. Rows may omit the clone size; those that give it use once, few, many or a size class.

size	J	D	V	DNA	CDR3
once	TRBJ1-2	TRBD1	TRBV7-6	TGTGCCAGCAGCTTACCCCGGACGGGGACAGACTATGGCTACACCTTC	CASSLPRTGTDYGYTF
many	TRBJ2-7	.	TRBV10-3	TGTGCCATCGGACAAGGCTCCTACGAGCAGTACTTC	CAIGQGSYEQYF
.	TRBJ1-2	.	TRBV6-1	TGTGCCAACAGTGAATTACCGAGGGGACATGGCTACACCTTC	CANSELPRGHGYTF
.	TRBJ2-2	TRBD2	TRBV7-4	TGTGCCATCCCGAGGGAGGGGTCCGGGGAGCTGTTTTTT	CAIPREGSGELFF
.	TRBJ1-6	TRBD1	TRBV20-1	TGCAGTGCTAGAGATCCGGACAGGCCCTACTCCTATAATTCACCCCTCCACTTT	CSARDPDRPYSYNSPLHF
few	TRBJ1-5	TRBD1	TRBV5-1	TGCGCCAGCAGCCCTTCGACAGGGGTTCAGCCCCAGCATTTT	CASSPSTGVQPQHF
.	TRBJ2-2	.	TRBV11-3	TGTGCCAGCAGCCAAGGATACACCGGGGAGCTGTTTTTT	CASSQGYTGELFF
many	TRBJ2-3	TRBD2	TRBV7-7	TGTGCTAGCAGCTTCCGAGCGGGGGATCTGGCAGATACGCAGTATTTT	CASSFRAGDLADTQYF
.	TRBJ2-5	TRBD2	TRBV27	TGTGCCAGCAGTCCCCTGGCGGGGGGGACGGGGACCCAGTACTTC	CASSPLAGGTGTQYF
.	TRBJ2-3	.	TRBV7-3	TGTGCCAGCAGCCCAAACAGGTATTCGACGTTGTATCGGATTCCTAGCACAGATACGCAGTATTTT	CASSPNRYSTLYRIPSTDTQYF
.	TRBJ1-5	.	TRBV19	TGTGCCAGTAGTGAGGGGCTGAGGGGTCAGCCCCAGCATTTT	CASSEGLRGQPQHF
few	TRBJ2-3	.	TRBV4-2	TGTGCCAGCAGCCAAGATCCGGATGGGGGACTTCCCACAGATACGCAGTATTTT	CASSQDPDGGLPTDTQYF
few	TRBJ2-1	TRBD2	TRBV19	TGTGCCAGTAAAGGACTAGCGGGGGCCTATGAGCAGTTCTTC	CASKGLAGAYEQFF
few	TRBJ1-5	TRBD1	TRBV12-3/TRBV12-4	TGTGCCAGCAGCACGGACAGGGAAGCAAATCAGCCCCAGCATTTT	CASSTDREANQPQHF
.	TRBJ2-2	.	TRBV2	TGTGCCAGCAGTATTGTAGCTTTGAACACCGGGGAGCTGTTTTTT	CASSIVALNTGELFF
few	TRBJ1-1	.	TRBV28	TGTGCCAGCAGTTTAATACGTCGGGGGAACACTGAAGCTTTCTTT	CASSLIRRGNTEAFF
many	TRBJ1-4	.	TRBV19	TGTGCCAGTAGCCCTCAGACGGCGCCAACTAATGAAAAACTGTTTTTT	CASSPQTAPTNEKLFF
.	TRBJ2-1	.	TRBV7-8	TGTGCCAGCAGCTCCCCTACGGCCGCGGGGCGGGGCACATACAATGAGCAGTTCTTC	CASSSPTAAGRGTYNEQFF
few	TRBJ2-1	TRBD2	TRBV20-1	TGCAGTGCTAGAGATCCCACTAGCGGGGGGGCCGTTGAGCAGTTCTTC	CSARDPTSGGAVEQFF
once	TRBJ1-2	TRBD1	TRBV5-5	TGTGCCAGCAGCTTGCGGCAGGGGGGCAGTTTTGGCTACACCTTC	CASSLRQGGSFGYTF
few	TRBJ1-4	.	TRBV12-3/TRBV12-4	TGTGCCAGCAGTTTCCTCAGGGAGGGGCCGTCTAATGAAAAACTGTTTTTT	CASSFLREGPSNEKLFF
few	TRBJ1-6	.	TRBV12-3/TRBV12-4	TGTGCCAGCAGTCTCCAGGGTTATTCACCCCTCCACTTT	CASSLQGYSPLHF
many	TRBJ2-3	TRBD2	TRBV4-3	TGCGCCAGCAGCCAAATTAGCGGGGGAGCCACAGATACGCAGTATTTT	CASSQISGGATDTQYF
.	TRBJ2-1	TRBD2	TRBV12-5	TGTGCTAGTGGAAAAGGACTAGCGGGGAGATACAATGAGCAGTTCTTC	CASGKGLAGRYNEQFF
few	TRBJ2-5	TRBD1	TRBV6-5	TGTGCCAGCAGTCACCAGGGGGCGAGTGAGACCCAGTACTTC	CASSHQGASETQYF
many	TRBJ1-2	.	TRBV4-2	TGTGCCAGCAGCCAAGATGCGATGGGCTATGGCTACACCTTC	CASSQDAMGYGYTF
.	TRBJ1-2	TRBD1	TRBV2	TGTGCCAGCAGCCTAACGGGACAGGGGGTACTCGGCTACACCTTC	CASSLTGQGVLGYTF
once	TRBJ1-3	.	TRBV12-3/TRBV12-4	TGTGCCAGCAGTTTTCGTCTCCTCAAACGGGGAGACCGCGGAAACACCATATATTTT	CASSFRLLKRGDRGNTIYF
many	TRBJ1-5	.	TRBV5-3	TGTGCCAGAAGCTTGGAAAGGTTTGGGCGGATCAATCAGCCCCAGCATTTT	CARSLERFGRINQPQHF
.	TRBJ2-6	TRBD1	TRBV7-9	TGTGCCAGCAGCTTTAAGGGGACAGGGTTTATCGTCCTGACTTTC	CASSFKGTGFIVLTF
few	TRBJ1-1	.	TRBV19	TGTGCCAGTAGTATCAACAGGCGCGGTGGCACTGAAGCTTTCTTT	CASSINRRGGTEAFF
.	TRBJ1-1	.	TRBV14	TGTGCCAGCAGCCAAGTACATAACACTGAAGCTTTCTTT	CASSQVHNTEAFF
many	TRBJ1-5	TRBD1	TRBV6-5	TGTGCCAGCAGTTACACAGGGGATCAGCCCCAGCATTTT	CASSYTGDQPQHF
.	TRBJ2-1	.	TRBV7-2	TGTGCCAGCAGCTCCTCCGGGACCGAATACAATGAGCAGTTCTTC	CASSSSGTEYNEQFF
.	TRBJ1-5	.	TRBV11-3	TGTGCCAGCAGCAATAATCAGCCCCAGCATTTT	CASSNNQPQHF
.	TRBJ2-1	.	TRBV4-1	TGCGCCAACAGCCAAGCAACGGGGAGCCCTGAGTTCTTC	CANSQATGSPEFF
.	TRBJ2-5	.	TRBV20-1	TGCAGTGGGGACCGGGACTACCAAGAGACCCAGTACTTC	CSGDRDYQETQYF
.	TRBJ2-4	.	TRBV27	TGTGCCAGCAGTTTAAGCGGTTCGGCCGGGGCCAAAAACATTCAGTACTTC	CASSLSGSAGAKNIQYF
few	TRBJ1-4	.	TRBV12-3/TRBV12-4	TGTGCCAGCACTTCCTCCCTGGACTCGCCGGAAAAACTGTTTTTT	CASTSSLDSPEKLFF
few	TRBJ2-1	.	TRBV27	TGTGCCAGCAGTTTAAGCCAAACCTACAATGAGCAGTTCTTC	CASSLSQTYNEQFF
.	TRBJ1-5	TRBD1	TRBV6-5	TGTGCCAGCAGCGTGGGACCGACAGGGGGGAGAGGTCAGCCCCAGCATTTT	CASSVGPTGGRGQPQHF
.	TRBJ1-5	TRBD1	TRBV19	TGTGCCAGTAGGGCATGGGGACAGAAGAGTCAGCCCCAGCATTTT	CASRAWGQKSQPQHF
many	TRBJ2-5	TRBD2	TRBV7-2	TGTGCCAGCAGATATCGAGCGGGGGTCCTACCGGAGACCCAGTACTTC	CASRYRAGVLPETQYF
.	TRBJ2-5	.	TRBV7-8	TGTGCCAGCAGCTTACCCCGGACAGAATGGGGAGAGACCCAGTACTTC	CASSLPRTEWGETQYF
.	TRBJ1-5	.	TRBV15	TGTGCCACCAGCAGAGATAGGTCCTCCGGCAGCAATCAGCCCCAGCATTTT	CATSRDRSSGSNQPQHF